The 2 T cell receptor beta chains reported below all come from one sample, sequenced in a study of shared clonotypes between healthy human individuals. Selected positively for CCR7 and CD45RO-negative, naive CD8 cells excluded terminally differentiated effector memory CD45RA+ cells. Sequenced by immunoSEQ multiplex PCR; TCRdb stores in-frame clones only, minus some. Altogether about 1,900,000 clones are present, less than 95% being singletons, with the ten largest covering more than 0.9%. The specimen was naive CD8+ T cells sorted from blood. The receptors stem from a man aged 18 to 29 in good health.

J is TRBJ2-7 and V is TRBV27, with D unclear. Germline V gene sequence: CDR1 MNHEY, CDR2 SMNVEV (reference sequence). The V end was cut by 5 bases, the J end by 5 bases, with 10 bases between. This CDR3 region has 12 residues. The chain's CDR3 is CASSIGGHEQYF. The DNA of the CDR3 is TGTGCCAGCAGTATAGGTGGTCACGAGCAGTACTTC.

This chain joins TRBV9 and TRBJ2-7, with no clear D. There are 10 residues in the CDR3. Trimming took off 8 bases at V and 5 bases at J, with 8 bases between the two ends. Germline values: CDR1 SGDLS, CDR2 YYNGEE. The CDR3 DNA sequence: TGTGCCAGTGGTGGGGACGAGCAGTACTTC. This codes for CASGGDEQYF.